The 2 T cell receptor beta chains in this list originate from one sample, sequenced in a study of Ad26.COV2.S vaccination and SARS-CoV-2 variants. The table came from immunoSEQ multiplex PCR; TCRdb's copy has only in-frame clones and leaves some out. Of about 680,000 clones detected, roughly 90% appear once; the ten largest clones hold roughly 1.5%. Treatment in this sample: roughly 19 received Ad26.COV2.S at low or high dose, single or two shots; five or six received placebo; per-sample allocation not given. The samples date from day 63 after the first vaccine or placebo injection. Sequences were derived from peripheral blood, sampled in a trial of Ad26.COV2.S vaccine versus placebo. The source of these receptors is a person aged 18-65 years who received the Ad26.COV2.S COVID-19 vaccine or a placebo.

The V gene is TRBV7-9, the J gene TRBJ1-1; perhaps TRBD1 as D (6 bases). The germline V gene has CDR1 SEHNR and CDR2 FQNEAQ (reference sequence). This CDR3 spans 17 amino acids. Trimming left V 2 bases short and J 0 bases short, with 16 bases between. The CDR3 bases are TGTGCCAGCAGCTTAACAGGGCGGCGGACCCTGAACACTGAAGCTTTCTTT. It encodes CASSLTGRRTLNTEAFF.

The chain is built from TRBV3-1 (or the pseudogene TRBV3-2) and TRBJ2-3; the D gene is possibly TRBD2 (7 bases). From germline, CDR1 is LGHDT and CDR2 YNNKEL (reference sequence). V was pared by 3 bases and J by 4 bases, with 17 bases between. This CDR3 comprises 16 residues. Written as DNA, the CDR3 is TGTGCCAGCAGCCAGGGCTCGCGGGGGCCTGCAGATACGCAGTATTTT. Translation gives CASSQGSRGPADTQYF.